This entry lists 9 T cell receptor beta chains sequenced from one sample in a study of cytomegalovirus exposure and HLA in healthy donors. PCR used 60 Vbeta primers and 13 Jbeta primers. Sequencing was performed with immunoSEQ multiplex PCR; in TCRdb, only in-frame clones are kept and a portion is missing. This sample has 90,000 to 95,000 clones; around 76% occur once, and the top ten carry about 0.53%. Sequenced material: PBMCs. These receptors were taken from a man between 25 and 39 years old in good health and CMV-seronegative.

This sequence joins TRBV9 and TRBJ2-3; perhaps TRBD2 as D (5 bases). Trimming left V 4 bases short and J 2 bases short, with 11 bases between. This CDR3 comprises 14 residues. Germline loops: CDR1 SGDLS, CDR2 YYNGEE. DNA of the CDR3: TGTGCCAGCAGCCCCAGCGGATACACAGATACGCAGTATTTT. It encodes CASSPSGYTDTQYF.

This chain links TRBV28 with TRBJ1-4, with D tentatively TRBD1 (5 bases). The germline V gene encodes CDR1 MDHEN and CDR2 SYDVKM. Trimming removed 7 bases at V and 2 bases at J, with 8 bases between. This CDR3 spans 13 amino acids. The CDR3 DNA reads TGTGCCAGCACGGGGGGTACTAATGAAAAACTGTTTTTT. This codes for CASTGGTNEKLFF.

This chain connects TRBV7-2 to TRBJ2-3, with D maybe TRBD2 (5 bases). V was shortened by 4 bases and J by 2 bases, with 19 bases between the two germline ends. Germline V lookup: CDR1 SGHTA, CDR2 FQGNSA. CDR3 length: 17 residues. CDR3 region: CASSSAPDWELTDTQYF. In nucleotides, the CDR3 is TGTGCCAGCAGCTCCGCCCCGGACTGGGAACTCACAGATACGCAGTATTTT.

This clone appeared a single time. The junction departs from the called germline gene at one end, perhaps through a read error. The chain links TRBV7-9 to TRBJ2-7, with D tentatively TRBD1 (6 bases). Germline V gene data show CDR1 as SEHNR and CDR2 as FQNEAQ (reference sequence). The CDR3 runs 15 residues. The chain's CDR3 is CASSPPGQKAYAQYF. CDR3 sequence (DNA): TGTGCCAGCAGCCCCCCGGGACAAAAAGCCTACGCGCAGTACTTC. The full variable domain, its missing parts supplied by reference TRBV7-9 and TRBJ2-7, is DTGVSQNPRHKITKRGQNVTFRCDPISEHNRLYWYRQTLGQGPEFLTYFQNEAQLEKSRLLSDRFSAERPKGSFSTLEIQRTEQGDSAMYLCASSPPGQKAYAQYFGPGTRLTVT.

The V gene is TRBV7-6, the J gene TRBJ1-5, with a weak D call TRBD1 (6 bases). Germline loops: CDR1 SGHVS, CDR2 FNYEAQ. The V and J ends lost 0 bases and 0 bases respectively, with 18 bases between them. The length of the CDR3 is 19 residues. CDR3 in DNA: TGTGCCAGCAGCTTAGCGCCGGTCGCGGCAGGGGATAGCAATCAGCCCCAGCATTTT. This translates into CASSLAPVAAGDSNQPQHF.

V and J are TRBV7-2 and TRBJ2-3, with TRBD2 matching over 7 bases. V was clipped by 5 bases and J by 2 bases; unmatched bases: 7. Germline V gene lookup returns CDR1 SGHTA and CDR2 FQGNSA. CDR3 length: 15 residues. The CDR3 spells CASSPHSGITDTQYF. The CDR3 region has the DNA TGTGCCAGCAGCCCCCACAGCGGGATCACAGATACGCAGTATTTT.

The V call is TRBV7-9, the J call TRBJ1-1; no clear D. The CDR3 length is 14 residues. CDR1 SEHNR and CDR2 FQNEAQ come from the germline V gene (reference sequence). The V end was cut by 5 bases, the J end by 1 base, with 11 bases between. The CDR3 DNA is TGTGCCAGCAGCCCCCGGGGAGAGAACACTGAAGCTTTCTTT. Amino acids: CASSPRGENTEAFF.

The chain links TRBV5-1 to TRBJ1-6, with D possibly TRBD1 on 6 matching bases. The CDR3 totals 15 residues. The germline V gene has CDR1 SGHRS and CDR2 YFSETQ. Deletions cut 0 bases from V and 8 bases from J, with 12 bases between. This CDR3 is CASSLGAGDYSPLHF. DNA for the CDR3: TGCGCCAGCAGCTTGGGTGCAGGGGATTATTCACCCCTCCACTTT.

This CDR3 is CASSWTEADTQYF. The CDR3 DNA reads as TGTGCCAGCAGCTGGACAGAAGCAGATACGCAGTATTTT. The chain combines TRBV11-2 with TRBJ2-3, with D perhaps matching TRBD1 (6 bases). The V end was cut by 4 bases, the J end by 4 bases, with 9 bases between. The length of the CDR3 is 13 residues. Germline V gives CDR1 SGHAT, CDR2 FQNNGV.